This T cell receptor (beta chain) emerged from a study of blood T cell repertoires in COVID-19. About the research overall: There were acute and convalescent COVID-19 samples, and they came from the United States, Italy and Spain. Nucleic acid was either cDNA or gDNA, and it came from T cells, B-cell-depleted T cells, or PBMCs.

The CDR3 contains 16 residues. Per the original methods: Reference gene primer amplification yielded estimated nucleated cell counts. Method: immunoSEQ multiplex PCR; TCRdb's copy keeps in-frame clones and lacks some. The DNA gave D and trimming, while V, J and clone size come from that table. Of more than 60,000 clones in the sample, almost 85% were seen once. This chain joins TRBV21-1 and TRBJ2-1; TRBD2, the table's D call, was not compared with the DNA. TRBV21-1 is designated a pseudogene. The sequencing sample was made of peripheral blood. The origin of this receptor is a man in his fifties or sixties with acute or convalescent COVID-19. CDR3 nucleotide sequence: TGTGCCAGCAGCACGCGACTAGCGGGAGGGAGAGGGGAGCAGTTCTTC. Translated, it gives CASSTRLAGGRGEQFF.